What follows describes a single T cell receptor (beta chain). Sequenced by immunoSEQ multiplex PCR; TCRdb stores in-frame clones only, minus some. The table records 230,000 or so clones, 65% to 85% of them present only once. This sample stems from a study of blood T cell repertoires in COVID-19. This CDR3 has 12 residues. The germline V and J ends were trimmed by 5 bases and 7 bases, with 12 bases remaining between them. CDR1 is MNHEY and CDR2 is SVGEGT in the germline V gene. This chain links TRBV6-2 or TRBV6-3 with TRBJ2-7; D possibly corresponds to TRBD2 (6 bases). Source material: PBMCs or T cells enriched from blood (not recorded which). The sequence was obtained from a man aged 50-59 years who had recovered from COVID-19. As DNA, the CDR3 is TGTGCCAGCAGTCGCCGGGGGAGGGAGCAGTACTTC. It is translated as CASSRRGREQYF.